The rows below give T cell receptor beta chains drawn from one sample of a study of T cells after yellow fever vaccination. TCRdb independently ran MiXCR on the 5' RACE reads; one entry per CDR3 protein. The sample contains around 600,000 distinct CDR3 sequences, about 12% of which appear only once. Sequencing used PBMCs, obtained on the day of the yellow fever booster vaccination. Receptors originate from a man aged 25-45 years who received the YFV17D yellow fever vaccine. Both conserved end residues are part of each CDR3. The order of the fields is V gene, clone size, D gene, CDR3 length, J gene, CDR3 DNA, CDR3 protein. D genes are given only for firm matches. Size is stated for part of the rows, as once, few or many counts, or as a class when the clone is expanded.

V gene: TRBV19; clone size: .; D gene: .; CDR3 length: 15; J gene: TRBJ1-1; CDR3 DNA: TGTGCCAGTAGTATGCTCCAGGGGCGCGGCGCTGAAGCTTTCTTT; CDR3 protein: CASSMLQGRGAEAFF
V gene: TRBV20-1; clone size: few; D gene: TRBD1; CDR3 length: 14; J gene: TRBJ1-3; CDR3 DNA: TGCAGTGCTAGACCGGACAGGGATGGAAACACCATATATTTT; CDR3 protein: CSARPDRDGNTIYF
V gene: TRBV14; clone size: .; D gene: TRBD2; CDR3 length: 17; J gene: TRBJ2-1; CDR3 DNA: TGTGCCAGCAGCCACTCGCCCCTAGCGGGAGGCGGCAATGAGCAGTTCTTC; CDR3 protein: CASSHSPLAGGGNEQFF
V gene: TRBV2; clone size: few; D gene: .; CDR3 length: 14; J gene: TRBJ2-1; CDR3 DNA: TGTGCCAGCAGTGAAGCGGCACGGCTATATGAGCAGTTCTTC; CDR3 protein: CASSEAARLYEQFF
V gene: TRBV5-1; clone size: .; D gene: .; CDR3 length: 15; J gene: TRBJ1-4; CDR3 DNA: TGCGCCAGCAGCTTGGATCGCCAGCAAAATGAAAAACTGTTTTTT; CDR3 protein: CASSLDRQQNEKLFF
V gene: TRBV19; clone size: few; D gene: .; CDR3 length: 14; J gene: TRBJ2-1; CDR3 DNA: TGTGCCAGTAGCGGGGGCTTCGGGTCAGGTGAGCAGTTCTTC; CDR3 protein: CASSGGFGSGEQFF
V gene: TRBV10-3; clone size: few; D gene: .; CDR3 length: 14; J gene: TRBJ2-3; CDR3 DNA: TGTGCCGGCGCCCGGGACATAAGCACAGATACGCAGTATTTT; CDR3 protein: CAGARDISTDTQYF
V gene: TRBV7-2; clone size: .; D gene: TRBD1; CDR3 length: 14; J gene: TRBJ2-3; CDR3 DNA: TGTGCCACGGCACGGGGACAGGGCACAGATACGCAGTATTTT; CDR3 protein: CATARGQGTDTQYF
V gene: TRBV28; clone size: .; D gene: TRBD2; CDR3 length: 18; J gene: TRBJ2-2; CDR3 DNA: TGTGCCAGCAGAGACATCAGGACTAGCGGAGGCTACACCGGGGAGCTGTTTTTT; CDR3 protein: CASRDIRTSGGYTGELFF
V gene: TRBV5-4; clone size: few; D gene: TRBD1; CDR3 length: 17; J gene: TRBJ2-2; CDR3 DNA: TGTGCCAGCAGGAGAATGTCCGGACAGGGTGACACCGGGGAGCTGTTTTTT; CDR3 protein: CASRRMSGQGDTGELFF
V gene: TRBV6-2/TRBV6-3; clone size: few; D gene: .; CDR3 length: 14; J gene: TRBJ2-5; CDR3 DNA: TGTGCCAGCAGTCCGGGACTGGGGAAAGAGACCCAGTACTTC; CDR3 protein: CASSPGLGKETQYF
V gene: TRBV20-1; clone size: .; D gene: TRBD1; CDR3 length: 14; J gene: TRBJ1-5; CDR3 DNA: TGCAGTGCCCGGGACAGGGGGCCCGGTCAGCCCCAGCATTTT; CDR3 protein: CSARDRGPGQPQHF
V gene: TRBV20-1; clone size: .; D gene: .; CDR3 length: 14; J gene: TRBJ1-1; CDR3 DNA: TGCAGTGCTAGCCTACAGGGCACGAACACTGAAGCTTTCTTT; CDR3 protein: CSASLQGTNTEAFF
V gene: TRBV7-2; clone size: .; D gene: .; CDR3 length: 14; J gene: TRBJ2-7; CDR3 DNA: TGTGCCAGCAGCTTAGGAGGCGGGATGCTAGAGCAGTACTTC; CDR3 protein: CASSLGGGMLEQYF
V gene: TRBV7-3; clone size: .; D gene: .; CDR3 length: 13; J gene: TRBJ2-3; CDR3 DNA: TGTGCCAGTGGACAGCAGTTAACAGATACGCAGTATTTT; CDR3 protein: CASGQQLTDTQYF
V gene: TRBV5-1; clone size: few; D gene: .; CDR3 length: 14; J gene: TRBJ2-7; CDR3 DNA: TGCGCCAGCAGAGGGACAAGTTTCATCTACGAGCAGTACTTC; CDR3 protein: CASRGTSFIYEQYF
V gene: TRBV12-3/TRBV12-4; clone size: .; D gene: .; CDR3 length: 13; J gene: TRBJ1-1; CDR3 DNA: TGTGCCAGCAGTCCAAGATTCAGCACTGAAGCTTTCTTT; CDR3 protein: CASSPRFSTEAFF
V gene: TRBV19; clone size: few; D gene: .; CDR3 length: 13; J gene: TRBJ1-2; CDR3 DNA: TGTGCCAGTAGTAATGGCCCGAACTATGGCTACACCTTC; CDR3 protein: CASSNGPNYGYTF
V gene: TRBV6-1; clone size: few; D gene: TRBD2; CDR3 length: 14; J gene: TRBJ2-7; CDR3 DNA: TGTGCCAGCAGGCAAGGCGGGAGTGGTTACGAGCAGTACTTC; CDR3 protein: CASRQGGSGYEQYF